This record concerns one T cell receptor beta chain sequence. The data were taken from a study of blood T cell repertoires in COVID-19. Study information: The samples span acute and convalescent COVID-19 from the United States, Italy and Spain. In each case, the material was cDNA or gDNA derived from T cells, B-cell-depleted T cells, or PBMCs.

The CDR3 covers 15 residues. Trimming took 4 bases from V and 9 from J, leaving 23 bases between them. Germline CDR1 SGHNT, CDR2 YYREEE (reference sequence). In the authors' methods: Amplified reference gene primers provided the basis for estimating nucleated cell counts. Sequencing used immunoSEQ multiplex PCR; TCRdb keeps in-frame clones, though not all of them. The V and J calls and the clone size are those of that table, but D and trimming were determined from the DNA. The sample lists roughly 390,000 clones, about 85% occurring once. Sequenced sample: peripheral blood. This chain links TRBV5-4 with TRBJ2-7; D possibly corresponds to TRBD1 (6 bases). This sequence was found in a woman aged 18-30 years with acute or convalescent COVID-19. The CDR3 DNA reads as TGTGCCAGCAGCGCGACAGGCGACCTCTACGAGCGGCAGTACTTC. Residues: CASSATGDLYERQYF.